This is a list of T cell receptor beta chains from one sample in a study of blood T cell repertoires in COVID-19. TCRdb's copy holds only in-frame clones and misses some; the assay was immunoSEQ multiplex PCR. The sample includes more than 80,000 clones, approximately 86% of them seen just once. The sequenced sample was peripheral blood. The receptors here all came from an elderly woman with COVID-19, enrolled during active disease. The CDR3 runs from the conserved cysteine through the conserved F or W. A D gene is named only where the DNA matches it firmly. The size field is filled for only some rows; it gives once, few, many or a size class.

V	size	D	J	DNA	CDR3
TRBV6-2/TRBV6-3	.	.	TRBJ2-5	TGTGCCAGCAGCCCTCGGGAAGAGACCCAGTACTTC	CASSPREETQYF
TRBV18	.	.	TRBJ2-7	TGTGCCAGCTCACCATTTGGAGGGGGGGTCAGCTACGAGCAGTACTTC	CASSPFGGGVSYEQYF
TRBV5-5	once	TRBD1	TRBJ2-3	TGTGCCAGCAGCTTGGGGGCAGGGGGCATTACAGATACGCAGTATTTT	CASSLGAGGITDTQYF
TRBV5-1	.	.	TRBJ2-7	TGCGCCAGCAGCCAGGACTACTACGAGCAGTACTTC	CASSQDYYEQYF
TRBV18	.	TRBD1	TRBJ2-1	TGTGCCAGCTCACCCAGTCGGACAGGTGACTCCTACAATGAGCAGTTCTTC	CASSPSRTGDSYNEQFF
TRBV24-1	few	TRBD1	TRBJ2-5	TGTGCCACCAGTGATACACGACAGGGCCTGGGGGAGACCCAGTACTTC	CATSDTRQGLGETQYF
TRBV12-5	.	TRBD2	TRBJ2-5	TGTGCTAGTGGTTTGGCCATAGCGGGGGGGCTCCAAGAGACCCAGTACTTC	CASGLAIAGGLQETQYF
TRBV13	.	.	TRBJ2-7	TGTGCCAGCAGCCCAGTGGGGCAGGCGAGTTTTATTTACGAGCAGTACTTC	CASSPVGQASFIYEQYF
TRBV19	.	.	TRBJ1-3	TGTGCCAGTAGCATAACTGCCGACTCTGGAAACACCATATATTTT	CASSITADSGNTIYF
TRBV5-6	.	.	TRBJ1-4	TGTGCCAGCAGCCCGACAGTAACTAATGAAAAACTGTTTTTT	CASSPTVTNEKLFF
TRBV29-1	.	TRBD1	TRBJ2-7	TGCAGCGTTGGTCAGGGGGCCGGCGAGCAGTACTTC	CSVGQGAGEQYF
TRBV7-2	.	TRBD2	TRBJ2-1	TGTGCCAGCAGCTTAGTTGGGACTAGCAATGAGCAGTTCTTC	CASSLVGTSNEQFF
TRBV3-1/TRBV3-2	few	.	TRBJ2-3	TGTGCCAGTAAGACGGGAGATACGCAGTATTTT	CASKTGDTQYF
TRBV2	.	.	TRBJ2-7	TGTGCCAGCAGTGAAGCGCGGGTTGGCGAGCAGTACTTC	CASSEARVGEQYF
TRBV9	.	.	TRBJ2-5	TGTGCCAGCAGCGTAGACGGGAGAGAGACCCAGTACTTC	CASSVDGRETQYF
TRBV28	once	.	TRBJ2-3	TGTGCCAGCAGTACGCTCTACTACGACAGTGAGACTAGCACAGATACGCAGTATTTT	CASSTLYYDSETSTDTQYF
TRBV9	.	.	TRBJ1-5	TGTGCCAGCAGAGGCCATAGAGGGTCAGCGGGGGGGAGCAATCAGCCCCAGCATTTT	CASRGHRGSAGGSNQPQHF
TRBV7-2	.	.	TRBJ2-7	TGTGCCAGCAGCCCCGGTCTTGACCAGGGTCAGTACTTC	CASSPGLDQGQYF
TRBV5-1	.	TRBD1	TRBJ2-7	TGCGCCAGCAGCTGGGGGACAGTCCTCGAGCAGTACTTC	CASSWGTVLEQYF
TRBV18	.	TRBD1	TRBJ1-1	TGTGCCAGCTCCCAGGGGGGACAGGGGGCCACTGAAGCTTTCTTT	CASSQGGQGATEAFF
TRBV11-2	.	.	TRBJ2-3	TGTGCCAGCATGGACTACACAGATACGCAGTATTTT	CASMDYTDTQYF
TRBV15	.	.	TRBJ1-3	TGTGCCACCTTAAAAGGGGGGGCGTCTGGAAACACCATATATTTT	CATLKGGASGNTIYF
TRBV7-9	.	TRBD1	TRBJ2-7	TGTGCCAGCAGCTTAGGACAGGGGTTTTACGAGCAGTACTTC	CASSLGQGFYEQYF
TRBV19	.	.	TRBJ1-5	TGTGCCAGTAAAGAGAACCGGGGTGCAGATCAGCCCCAGCATTTT	CASKENRGADQPQHF
TRBV5-1	.	TRBD2	TRBJ2-3	TGCGCCAGCAGCGGGACTAGCGGTACAGATACGCAGTATTTT	CASSGTSGTDTQYF
TRBV9	.	TRBD1	TRBJ1-4	TGTGCCAGCAGCGTAGCCACGGGACAGCTTAATGAAAAACTGTTTTTT	CASSVATGQLNEKLFF
TRBV5-1	.	TRBD2	TRBJ2-3	TGCGCCAGCAGCTTCGAATTAGCGGGAGGTGGAGATACGCAGTATTTT	CASSFELAGGGDTQYF
TRBV9	once	.	TRBJ2-5	TGTGCCAGCAGCGTAGGGCCCCAAGAGACCCAGTACTTC	CASSVGPQETQYF
TRBV5-1	.	TRBD1	TRBJ1-3	TGCGCCAGCAGCTCGGGACAGGTTCTCGACACCATATATTTT	CASSSGQVLDTIYF
TRBV28	.	.	TRBJ1-5	TGTGCCAGCAGTACCAGACAGTCCAGTCAGCCCCAGCATTTT	CASSTRQSSQPQHF
TRBV18	.	TRBD1	TRBJ2-2	TGTGCCAGCTCACCCAGGGACAGCAAGACCGGGGAGCTGTTTTTT	CASSPRDSKTGELFF
TRBV27	.	TRBD2	TRBJ2-1	TGTGCCAGCAGTTTCTGGCTCGGGGGGGGCAATGAGCAGTTCTTC	CASSFWLGGGNEQFF
TRBV5-1	.	.	TRBJ1-1	TGCGCCAGCAGCCTACAGGGTGGCAACACTGAAGCTTTCTTT	CASSLQGGNTEAFF
TRBV3-1/TRBV3-2	few	.	TRBJ2-1	TGTGCCAGCAGCCTGCGACAGTTCGGTGAGCAGTTCTTC	CASSLRQFGEQFF
TRBV7-8	.	TRBD1	TRBJ1-2	TGTGCCAGCAGCTCCCAGACAGGGCTTGGCTACACCTTC	CASSSQTGLGYTF
TRBV18	.	.	TRBJ2-7	TGTGCCAGCTCATCACAACAGGGCTACGAGCAGTACTTC	CASSSQQGYEQYF
TRBV9	once	TRBD1	TRBJ2-6	TGTGCCAGCAGCGTAGGTCTCGGGACAGGTGCTCTTGGGGCCAACGTCCTGACTTTC	CASSVGLGTGALGANVLTF
TRBV28	.	.	TRBJ1-6	TGTGCCAGCAGTCCGGCAGGCGCTTCACCCCTCCACTTT	CASSPAGASPLHF
TRBV9	.	.	TRBJ2-7	TGTGCCAGCAGCGTCTCCGGGACTTCATACGAGCAGTACTTC	CASSVSGTSYEQYF
TRBV28	.	TRBD2	TRBJ2-2	TGTGCCAGCAGTTTGGTAGCGGGGGCGAGCGGGGAGCTGTTTTTT	CASSLVAGASGELFF
TRBV7-6	few	.	TRBJ1-5	TGTGCCAGCCCGGGTGGAAAGAATCAGCCCCAGCATTTT	CASPGGKNQPQHF
TRBV27	.	.	TRBJ1-1	TGTGCCAGCAGTAAGACAGACAGGAACACTGAAGCTTTCTTT	CASSKTDRNTEAFF